This paragraph reports one T cell receptor beta chain. These data are taken from a study of blood T cell repertoires in COVID-19. Looking at the study overall: The study drew acute and convalescent COVID-19 samples from the United States, Italy and Spain. From T cells, B-cell-depleted T cells, or PBMCs came the material, which was cDNA or gDNA.

Original processing notes: Amplifying reference gene primers gave estimates of nucleated cell counts. The method was immunoSEQ multiplex PCR; TCRdb's version includes in-frame clones alone and lacks a portion of them. The V and J calls and clone size were taken over from that table, and D and trimming were inferred from the DNA. The sample lists about 230,000 clones, 81% occurring once. V gave up 1 base and J gave up 6 bases, with 10 bases separating them. Germline V lookup: CDR1 SGHNT, CDR2 YYREEE (reference sequence). This CDR3 comprises 13 residues. The V call is TRBV5-4, the J call TRBJ1-2; unclear D gene. The TCR sequence derives from a woman at least 80 years old with acute or convalescent COVID-19. Material: peripheral blood. CDR3 residues: CASSLLTDNGYTF. The CDR3 DNA is TGTGCCAGCAGCTTGTTAACAGATAATGGCTACACCTTC.